This TCR beta chain came from a study of cytomegalovirus exposure and HLA in healthy donors (dated by TCRdb to 2016 to 2017). Turning to the overall study: According to an earlier analysis of 587 of the donors, about 170 million T cells yielded some 110 million unique TCR beta sequences and approximately 280 Gb of sequence data. A later genetic analysis used genome-wide SNP genotypes for about 55% of the 666 donors, treating that subset as a discovery cohort. Using immunosequencing, the study profiled T cell repertoires from around 670 subjects and related those repertoires to cytomegalovirus serostatus. Every discovery cohort repertoire had been produced on one sequencing platform. Donor age, sex, ethnicity and CMV serostatus were collected together with the repertoire data. Around 320 gigabases of sequencing data and tens of millions of unique TCR sequences were included in an early release covering 550 to 650 HLA-typed donors. A later analysis re-analyzed previously published TCR beta repertoires from roughly 690 donors and added high-resolution HLA genotyping to study TCR occurrence patterns. Class I and class II HLA loci were covered by the typing at four-digit resolution. Because of strong linkage in the cohort, roughly five DR-DQ haplotypes were treated as single units for association and clustering. To predict cytomegalovirus infection status, the study combined high-throughput TCR immunosequencing, statistical association of individual TCRs with disease status, and machine learning. Of the roughly 400 genotyped donors, roughly 85% fell in the genetic ancestry cluster associated with self-reported Caucasian donors. To decide whether each TCR beta V gene segment behaved as functional or pseudogenic, an earlier analysis of 587 of the donors relied on high-throughput TCR beta sequencing. The number of typed donors differed by locus: roughly 629-630 for A, B, C, DRB1 and DQB1; approximately 520 for DQA1; over 600 for DPA1; and roughly 450 for DPB1. Besides the first cohort of around 670 subjects, a separate validation cohort made up of some 110 different subjects was used. Among about 400 genotyped donors of the cohort, an average of approximately 200,000 unique TCR beta nucleotide sequences was sequenced per donor, of which about 19% were non-productive. The aim of the study was to test whether cataloging public T cell receptors could identify signatures of past pathogen exposure. Rather than using new phenotypic data, the later analysis identified candidate immune exposures from TCR beta sequences and from how often those sequences occurred across donors. Points the paper makes about the study in general: Several of the top co-occurrence clusters appeared to be linked to parvovirus B19, influenza, CMV and Epstein-Barr virus, according to a later analysis. An association between a missense DCLRE1C variant and V-gene and J-gene trimming of TCR beta chains was found in a later genetic analysis and replicated in an independent cohort. The earlier analysis of about 600 of the donors excluded 15 to 20 rarely observed V segments, including chromosome 9 orphons, because counts were too low. In a later analysis, the rate of TCR association differed among HLA loci, with DRB1 alleles having the most associated TCRs and HLA-C alleles having the fewest. Because the 87-base-pair reads could not distinguish some IMGT-functional V segments, including TRBV6-2 and TRBV6-3, those segments were excluded. Cytomegalovirus status was reported to be diagnosed by the classifier with high specificity and sensitivity in both the original and validation cohorts. Linkage disequilibrium might explain the correlated functional status among segregating V segments, but an unknown experimental factor could not be ruled out. Strong co-occurrence of HLA alleles, especially DR and DQ, made assigning TCR associations to individual alleles difficult. In a later analysis, some 18,000 TCR beta sequences were associated with specific HLA alleles at a false discovery rate of 0.05. In this cohort, only TCR beta chains were sequenced, and detectable features were limited by the absence of alpha or paired-chain data. While some public TCRs were present in many individuals, most TCR sequences turned up only very rarely across donors. A further reported finding was that TCR beta sequences accurately predicted the HLA-A and HLA-B alleles for most subjects in the first cohort. In vitro tests confirmed that a few of the cytomegalovirus-associated TCR beta chains recognize cytomegalovirus antigens. Presence/absence analyses assumed roughly uniform sequencing depth across donors, an assumption that may not hold. Most CMV-associated TCR beta chains appeared to be HLA-restricted in a later analysis, and the HLA associations seemed to be driven largely by CMV exposure. According to a later genetic analysis, donors in an Asian-associated ancestry cluster had fewer N-insertions in productive TCRs than the roughly 660-donor mean. The authors suggested that the approach could potentially be extended to other disease states and immunological phenotypes. Immune exposure information for the cohort was limited to CMV serostatus. In an earlier analysis of over 550 of the donors, most TCR beta V segments were observed in productive rearrangements about 87% or about 30% of the time, broadly matching IMGT annotations. Because HLA typing was unavailable for some donors at each locus, only the typed subset was used in association tests. In the study, some 160 TCR beta chains were listed as associated with cytomegalovirus. In a later analysis, HLA-associated TCR beta chains were found to be more clonally expanded and to have lower generation probabilities than equally common non-associated chains. The sequencing pipeline was judged likely to have produced a cluster of highly shared sequence variants as a technical artifact.

The cohort consisted of 600 to 750 healthy bone marrow donors. All cohort members were sampled while nominally healthy, although unrecorded immune exposures were likely present. The donor tested CMV seropositive and was one of the 289 seropositive cohort members. A peripheral blood sample was provided by each donor, and peripheral blood mononuclear cells were used for TCR beta sequencing. Genomic DNA extraction from the blood cell samples was performed with the Qiagen DNeasy Blood Extraction Kit. With respect to this clone: The antigen it recognizes is unknown. Base quality data are lacking; no much larger clone is found one base away.

The germline V gene yields SGHNT for CDR1 and YENEEA for CDR2. The CDR3, cysteine through phenylalanine, is 16 amino acids long. This entry keeps only the CDR3 DNA: 48 bases, framed from base 1. The germline ends are 14 bases apart after V is trimmed by 0 bases and J by 5 bases. Receptors were amplified or captured by the immunoSEQ multiplex PCR assay. For the multiplex PCR, a mixture combining 60 forward primers for TCR Vbeta segments and 13 reverse primers for TCR Jbeta segments was used. Amplification of the CDR3 region of rearranged TCR beta genes was performed with a multiplex PCR assay on genomic DNA. Amplified TCR beta libraries were sequenced as 87-base-pair reads on the Illumina HiSeq System. In the source study's methods: A later analysis tallied 75 million to 85 million unique TCR beta chains across the approximately 670 repertoires, and approximately 12 million of those chains were shared by two or more donors. Raw reads were error-corrected and collapsed into unique sequences with a nearest-neighbor algorithm that merged closely related sequences to remove PCR and sequencing errors. Alignment of CDR3 sequences to IMGT reference sequences was used to assign V, D and J gene segments. For a sequence to be retained, a match of at least six nucleotides was required to both a V gene segment and a J gene segment. Rearrangements were classified as productive when the CDR3 lacked stop codons and remained in frame with V and J, and all other rearrangements were classified as non-productive. CDR3 was defined according to IMGT convention as the region running from the second conserved V-encoded cysteine to the conserved J-encoded phenylalanine. In an earlier analysis of just under 600 of the donors, sequences lacking an unambiguous match to a single V gene segment were excluded. An earlier analysis of a few hundred of the donors called V segments functional above 56.7% productive rearrangements and segregating when the between-donor standard deviation exceeded 5%. A statistical classification framework was developed to diagnose cytomegalovirus status using the catalog of TCR beta chain sequences. A later analysis assigned V and J genes by comparing TCR nucleotide sequences with IMGT/GENE-DB human TR gene sequences. Using the TCRdist pipeline, a later analysis assigned CDR3 sequences along with most-parsimonious VDJ recombination scenarios. A later analysis defined each TCR beta chain by its CDR3 amino acid sequence plus V-gene family, and excluded reads lacking a unique V-gene family. In a later analysis, several hundred highly shared, low-generation-probability nucleotide sequences were removed to address suspected cross-contamination and a sequencing artifact. In a later analysis, a clonal expansion index for each public chain was calculated from normalized within-repertoire ranks of inferred template counts. A later analysis computed generation probabilities with a VDJ recombination model fitted to out-of-frame rearrangements, and checked the results against IGoR. Hypergeometric tests were used in a later analysis to score TCR-TCR, TCR-HLA and TCR-CMV co-occurrence, with a repertoire-size bias correction applied to the TCR pairs. A later analysis estimated false discovery rates by permuting HLA or CMV assignments 20 times. A later analysis grouped co-occurring TCRs with DBSCAN, adding TCRdist sequence similarity when clustering within HLA-allele-positive subsets. Repertoires with fewer than 30,000 or more than 120,000 public chains were left out of co-occurrence clustering, as were five repertoires with anomalous nucleotide sharing. Drawn from immuneACCESS, this table holds only the in-frame rearrangements with V and J called that TCRdb kept. Clones are partly lost; checked studies trace under half to an unresolved V gene and leave the rest unexplained. V, J and clone size are those of that table, while D and trimming were read from the DNA. The sample yields 150,000 to 180,000 clones; about 80% were counted once. Roughly 12% of the sample is taken by the ten largest.

Sequencing used PBMCs. Here the chain combines TRBV11-3 and TRBJ2-1, with the D gene not confidently named. This receptor was identified in a man aged 25-40 years in good health and CMV-seropositive. The bases read TGTGCCAGCAGCTTAGAGGGTAGAAGCGATCACAATGAGCAGTTCTTC. Its product reads: CASSLEGRSDHNEQFF.